Shown below are 27 T cell receptor beta chains from a single sample sequenced in a study of blood T cell repertoires in COVID-19. Profiled with immunoSEQ multiplex PCR; TCRdb holds only in-frame clones, not every one. The top ten clones hold 7.5% to 8.5% of a sample with about 25,000 clones, 80% to 90% of them seen once. Material for sequencing was peripheral blood. Source of these receptors: a man aged 45-65 years with active COVID-19.

J is TRBJ1-6 and V is TRBV2, with TRBD1 identical over 8 bases. V trimming: 4 bases; J trimming: 10 bases; junction bases outside the gene matches: 6. This CDR3 is 14 amino acids long. CDR1 and CDR2 from the germline V gene are SNHLY and FYNNEI. CDR3 loop: CASSGGQVGSPLHF. The DNA of the CDR3 is TGTGCCAGCAGTGGGGGACAGGTTGGGTCACCCCTCCACTTT.

V usage is TRBV11-3 and J usage is TRBJ2-2; TRBD1 matches at 7 bases. This CDR3 has 15 residues. Germline lookup yields CDR1 SGHNT and CDR2 YENEEA. V shed 2 bases, J shed 1 base, and the junction held 1 base outside the gene matches. The CDR3 reads CASSLRQGNTGELFF. In DNA, the CDR3 is TGTGCCAGCAGCTTACGACAGGGGAACACCGGGGAGCTGTTTTTT.

The genes are TRBV2 and TRBJ1-4; 9 nucleotides line up with TRBD1. The CDR3 totals 15 residues. The germline V gene encodes CDR1 SNHLY and CDR2 FYNNEI. Losses at the gene ends were 5 bases for V and 10 bases for J; bases not matched to a gene: 11. CDR3 DNA sequence: TGTGCCAGCAGTATCTTAGGGACAGGGATCGGAAAACTGTTTTTT. This codes for CASSILGTGIGKLFF.

The chain recombines TRBV5-4 with TRBJ2-7; 12 bases are shared with TRBD2. The CDR3 totals 15 residues. The V segment lost 4 bases and the J segment 2 bases; nucleotides outside the gene matches: 4. Germline-derived CDR1 and CDR2 are SGHNT and YYREEE (reference sequence). CDR3 sequence (DNA): TGTGCCAGCAGCGCGACTAGCGGGGGCCCCTACGAGCAGTACTTC. Protein product: CASSATSGGPYEQYF.

This chain connects TRBV5-4 to TRBJ2-3; D remains ambiguous. The germline CDR1 and CDR2 sequences are SGHNT and YYREEE (reference sequence). The CDR3 covers 11 residues. With 4 bases removed from V and 3 bases from J, the gap between germline ends came to 3 bases. CDR3 in amino acids: CASSLTDTQYF. CDR3 bases: TGTGCCAGCAGCCTAACAGATACGCAGTATTTT.

The sample holds one count of this clone. The rearrangement links TRBV4-2 to TRBJ2-3; no reliable D call. Germline CDR1 and CDR2: LGHNA and YNFKEQ. This CDR3 spans 16 amino acids. Trimming took 0 bases from V and 2 from J, leaving 12 bases between them. The CDR3 nucleotides are TGTGCCAGCAGCCAAGATAGCCTAGGAAACACAGATACGCAGTATTTT. It specifies CASSQDSLGNTDTQYF.

The chain carries TRBV6-5 and TRBJ1-6, with D possibly being TRBD1 (5 bases). Per germline, CDR1 MNHEY and CDR2 SVGAGI. This CDR3 has 13 amino acids. The V gene lost 8 bases and the J gene lost 9 bases, with 14 bases spanning the gap. The chain's CDR3 is CASHFRVGSPLHF. The CDR3 DNA reads as TGTGCCAGCCATTTCAGGGTGGGTTCACCCCTCCACTTT.

V is TRBV6-5 and J is TRBJ1-4, with D unclear. The CDR3 sequence is 15 residues long. The V end lost 6 bases, the J end lost 0 bases, and 11 bases lay between the germline ends. Germline CDR1 is MNHEY and CDR2 is SVGAGI. The CDR3 region is CASSAGGTTNEKLFF. In nucleotides, the CDR3 is TGTGCCAGCAGCGCGGGTGGGACAACTAATGAAAAACTGTTTTTT.

The chain combines TRBV5-1 with TRBJ2-5, with D possibly TRBD1 on 5 matching bases. This CDR3 has 14 residues. Germline V gene lookup returns CDR1 SGHRS and CDR2 YFSETQ. The V end lost 4 bases, the J end lost 2 bases, and 12 bases lay between the germline ends. The CDR3 DNA is TGCGCCAGCAGCCAGGACACTCTTCAAGAGACCCAGTACTTC. It encodes CASSQDTLQETQYF.

The chain combines TRBV27 with TRBJ2-1; D possibly corresponds to TRBD1 (5 bases). The V end lost 8 bases, the J end lost 8 bases, and 19 bases lay between the germline ends. CDR3 length: 14 residues. Looked up from germline, CDR1 is MNHEY and CDR2 is SMNVEV (reference sequence). CDR3 amino acids: CASHEWGPFDEQFF. The CDR3, as DNA: TGTGCCAGCCACGAGTGGGGCCCCTTCGATGAGCAGTTCTTC.

This chain joins TRBV4-3 and TRBJ2-3, with D possibly TRBD2 on 5 matching bases. Germline V gene data show CDR1 as LGHNA and CDR2 as YSLEER. V gave up 1 base and J gave up 2 bases, with 13 bases separating them. CDR3 size: 16 residues. The CDR3 here is CASSQVARRDTDTQYF. The CDR3, as DNA: TGCGCCAGCAGCCAAGTAGCCCGCCGGGACACAGATACGCAGTATTTT.

The chain employs TRBV9 and TRBJ2-4; 11 bases line up with TRBD2. The CDR3 has 14 residues. Germline V gene sequence: CDR1 SGDLS, CDR2 YYNGEE. The V segment lost 3 bases and the J segment 6 bases; nucleotides outside the gene matches: 2. The CDR3 reads CASSGLAGTNIQYF. The CDR3, as DNA: TGTGCCAGCAGCGGACTAGCGGGGACAAACATTCAGTACTTC.

The gene calls are TRBV7-9 and TRBJ1-3, with a weak D call TRBD1 (6 bases). The V end lost 1 base, the J end lost 3 bases, and 16 bases lay between the germline ends. CDR3 length: 17 residues. Germline V gene data show CDR1 as SEHNR and CDR2 as FQNEAQ (reference sequence). CDR3 amino acids: CASSLDLGAIRGNTIYF. CDR3 nucleotide sequence: TGTGCCAGCAGCTTAGACCTGGGGGCAATCCGTGGAAACACCATATATTTT.

This clone was observed once. The V gene is TRBV5-1, the J gene TRBJ2-2; 8 nucleotides agree with TRBD1. V dropped 7 bases and J dropped 0; count of bases not matched to a gene: 2. Germline values: CDR1 SGHRS, CDR2 YFSETQ. The CDR3 contains 14 residues. The DNA of the CDR3 is TGCGCCAGCCGACAGGGGACGAACACCGGGGAGCTGTTTTTT. It translates to CASRQGTNTGELFF.

The chain is built from TRBV24-1 and TRBJ1-2, with D perhaps TRBD1 (5 bases). This CDR3 has 13 amino acids. In germline, CDR1 is KGHDR, CDR2 SFDVKD. The V gene lost 4 bases and the J gene lost 6 bases, with 11 bases spanning the gap. In DNA, the CDR3 is TGTGCCACCAGTGACCTTCCCAGGGATGGCTACACCTTC. Protein: CATSDLPRDGYTF.

CDR3 residues: CATSAWGGSQPQHF. The CDR3 nucleotides read TGTGCCACCAGTGCATGGGGGGGCAGTCAGCCCCAGCATTTT. This chain uses TRBV24-1 with TRBJ1-5; TRBD1 is a possible D gene (6 bases). There are 14 residues in the CDR3. The V gene's germline CDR1 is KGHDR and CDR2 SFDVKD. The V and J ends lost 5 bases and 6 bases respectively, with 13 bases between them.

V and J are TRBV7-9 and TRBJ1-2; perhaps TRBD1 as D (5 bases). V lost 2 bases to trimming and J lost 4 bases, with 14 bases between them. The CDR3 is 15 residues long. Germline V CDR1 and CDR2: SEHNR, FQNEAQ (reference sequence). The chain's CDR3 is CASSLSAGFGYGYTF. CDR3 DNA: TGTGCCAGCAGCTTAAGTGCAGGGTTTGGCTATGGCTACACCTTC.

V usage is TRBV6-2 or TRBV6-3 and J usage is TRBJ2-7; 9 nucleotides line up with TRBD2. This CDR3 contains 13 residues. In germline, CDR1 is MNHEY, CDR2 SVGEGT. The CDR3 spells CASSYPGGTSWNV. The CDR3 DNA sequence: TGTGCCAGCAGTTATCCCGGGGGGACTAGCTGGAACGTC.

V gene TRBV9 combines with J gene TRBJ1-2, with 9 bases fitting TRBD1. J was trimmed by 5 bases and V by 4 bases; bases with no gene match: 3. The CDR3 consists of 13 residues. CDR1 is SGDLS, CDR2 YYNGEE, per germline. The CDR3 loop reads CASSWTGDYGYTF. The CDR3 DNA reads TGTGCCAGCAGCTGGACAGGGGATTATGGCTACACCTTC.

The gene calls are TRBV30 and TRBJ2-2; TRBD2 agrees at 10 bases. Germline lookup yields CDR1 GTSNPN and CDR2 SVGIG (reference sequence). With V trimmed by 2 bases and J by 7 bases, 13 bases remained unmatched. The CDR3 length is 17 residues. In DNA, the CDR3 is TGTGCCTGGAGTTTAATCAGCGGGAGGGTTTCGAGCGGGGAGCTGTTTTTT. Protein product: CAWSLISGRVSSGELFF.

This rearrangement joins TRBV11-2 to TRBJ1-2; TRBD1 matches at 10 bases. There are 14 residues in the CDR3. V was clipped by 5 bases and J by 7 bases; unmatched bases: 7. Germline CDR1 is SGHAT and CDR2 is FQNNGV. The CDR3 bases are TGTGCCAGCAGCCTTGGGACAGGGGATTTTGGCTACACCTTC. Translation gives CASSLGTGDFGYTF.

V usage is TRBV6-5 and J usage is TRBJ1-2, with D tentatively TRBD1 (6 bases). The V gene's germline CDR1 is MNHEY and CDR2 SVGAGI. This CDR3 has 13 amino acids. The V end lost 6 bases, the J end lost 8 bases, and 16 bases lay between the germline ends. The CDR3 bases are TGTGCCAGCAGACCGGGGGGGCATAGAGGCTACACCTTC. It yields the protein CASRPGGHRGYTF.

The chain links TRBV5-1 to TRBJ2-3; 7 nucleotides agree with TRBD2. Germline V gene sequence: CDR1 SGHRS, CDR2 YFSETQ. Trimming removed 5 bases from V and 4 bases from J; junction bases left unmatched: 7. The CDR3 is 14 residues long. The CDR3 here is CASSGAGYADTQYF. The CDR3 bases are TGCGCCAGCAGTGGAGCGGGGTACGCAGATACGCAGTATTTT.

This chain joins TRBV12-3 or TRBV12-4 and TRBJ2-1, with D unclear. This CDR3 has 13 residues. Trimming took 7 bases from V and 3 from J, leaving 10 bases between them. The CDR3: CASMNTGYNEQFF. CDR3 DNA sequence: TGTGCCAGCATGAACACGGGCTACAATGAGCAGTTCTTC.

This chain joins TRBV19 and TRBJ1-4; D remains unclear. The CDR3 is made up of 14 amino acids. Per germline, CDR1 LNHDA and CDR2 SQIVND (reference sequence). Deletions cut 0 bases from V and 8 bases from J, with 10 bases between. The CDR3 sequence is CASSIEGRGEKLFF. The CDR3 DNA is TGTGCCAGTAGTATAGAGGGCCGCGGGGAAAAACTGTTTTTT.

The chain carries TRBV6-6 and TRBJ2-1, with D perhaps matching TRBD2 (5 bases). V was trimmed by 0 bases and J by 7 bases, leaving 7 bases between them. This CDR3 has 13 amino acids. The germline gives CDR1 MNHNY, CDR2 SVGAGI (reference sequence). The CDR3 sequence is CASSYSQRNEQFF. Here the CDR3 DNA reads TGTGCCAGCAGTTACTCTCAGCGGAATGAGCAGTTCTTC.

Details on this clone: An end of the junction differs from the germline gene, which may be a read error. This chain links TRBV5-1 with TRBJ1-5; a possible D gene is TRBD1 (6 bases). In germline, CDR1 is SGHRS, CDR2 YFSETQ. The CDR3 is 14 residues long. For the CDR3, the DNA is TGCGCCAGCAGATTGGAGGGGGGGGATCAGCCCCAGCATTTT. Protein sequence: CASRLEGGDQPQHF.